This is a list of T cell receptor beta chains from one sample in a study of shared clonotypes between healthy human individuals. Generated by immunoSEQ multiplex PCR, the TCRdb table keeps only in-frame clones and is missing some. The table includes about 1.1 million clones, more than 75% detected once. Sequencing used memory CD4+ T cells from PBMCs. The origin of the receptors is a man between 18 and 29 years old in good health. Some clones in this sample may be carry-over from other donors' samples. The conserved cysteine and the conserved F or W are not part of the CDR3 here. D genes are given only for firm matches. Size tells how often a clone was seen (once, few, many) or the class of an expanded clone, and some rows leave it out.

abundance	d_gene	v_gene	CDR3aa
.	.	TRBV5-4	ASSIRGRAEKLF
.	.	TRBV21-1	ASSPWGNTEAF
.	.	TRBV2	ASSELRETQY
.	TRBD1	TRBV28	ASRLMTGTGPTYEQY
once	.	TRBV18	ASSPQSFSGANVLT
.	TRBD1	TRBV6-1	ASSEQGDNYGYT
.	.	TRBV5-1	ASSPSLGNEQF
.	TRBD2	TRBV9	ASSVDGRRDTGELF
.	.	TRBV12-5	ASGSHVSEAF
.	TRBD1	TRBV5-4	ASSRDRGTGNTIY
.	TRBD2	TRBV7-9	ASSKGLAGEPGELF
.	TRBD1	TRBV27	ASSLTYSQGGYGYT
few	.	TRBV12-5	ARLGGSDYEQY
.	TRBD1	TRBV6-1	ASSASRQGLGEQY
.	TRBD2	TRBV6-1	ASSESPPGGRSTGELF
.	TRBD1	TRBV28	ASRNPGQGPYNEQF
.	.	TRBV5-6	ASSLGARDEKLF
many	.	TRBV6-5	ASSYSGTQAGNTIY
.	TRBD1	TRBV6-4	ASIGERQGTPDIDTQY
.	.	TRBV5-6	ASSHGPGSANQETQY
.	TRBD1	TRBV6-1	ASSEGQGHGDTQY
.	TRBD1	TRBV10-3	AISDPGTGSHQPQH
.	.	TRBV19	ASSVFSGANVLT
.	.	TRBV10-3	AISGRREDGYT
.	.	TRBV30	ALWGGGYT
.	TRBD1	TRBV28	AIGTGGGTGELF
.	TRBD1	TRBV9	ASSVEDREEQY
.	.	TRBV2	ASSEESGGTQY
many	.	TRBV29-1	SVEARTANTGELF
.	.	TRBV18	ASSPSQSSYNEQF
.	TRBD1	TRBV5-6	ASSWDRGLGQY
few	TRBD1	TRBV25-1	ASSEKGALGETQY
once	.	TRBV6-5	ASSYSSRTGELF
.	TRBD2	TRBV5-6	ASSLALAGRTDTQY
.	TRBD2	TRBV7-2	ASSLRLGLAGNEQF
.	.	TRBV29-1	SVETPAAGGRGQF
once	TRBD1	TRBV19	ASSIEDRGGEQY
once	.	TRBV7-2	ASSFGFQPQH
few	.	TRBV19	ASSMMARGVEKLF
.	.	TRBV16	ASSPQQGGAREQY
.	.	TRBV5-1	ASSRRASFGYEQY
.	.	TRBV6-1	ASTVMPVPYEQY
.	.	TRBV2	ASRTFGGHEQY
.	.	TRBV5-4	ASSLGGTLGGYGYT